Each of the 4 T cell receptor beta chains below was sequenced from the same sample in a study of T cell repertoires in cytomegalovirus infection. TCRdb reanalysed the reads using MiXCR and keeps one entry per CDR3 protein. Here the sample spans roughly 250,000 distinct CDR3 sequences, 9% to 15% being singletons. Source material: PBMCs. These receptor sequences come from a human donor in good health (CMV status not recorded). Some clones in this sample may be carry-over from other donors' samples.

This chain connects TRBV5-1 to TRBJ2-2; D ambiguous. Germline V gene sequence: CDR1 SGHRS, CDR2 YFSETQ. The CDR3 has 17 amino acids. V lost 1 base to trimming and J lost 2 bases, with 15 bases between them. CDR3 sequence reads: CASSLTRVQLNTGELFF. In DNA form, the CDR3 reads TGCGCCAGCAGCTTGACCCGGGTTCAGCTTAACACCGGGGAGCTGTTTTTT. Full variable domain (rest looked up from reference TRBV5-1 and TRBJ2-2): KAGVTQTPRYLIKTRGQQVTLSCSPISGHRSVSWYQQTPGQGLQFLFEYFSETQRNKGNFPGRFSGRQFSNSRSEMNVSTLELGDSALYLCASSLTRVQLNTGELFFGEGSRLTVL.

This chain links TRBV5-1 with TRBJ2-7; 10 nucleotides agree with TRBD1. After removal of 4 bases from V and 1 base from J, the junction contained 5 bases not matched to a gene. CDR1 and CDR2 from the germline V gene are SGHRS and YFSETQ. CDR3 length: 15 residues. For the CDR3, the DNA is TGCGCCAGCAGCCGCGGGACAGGGGAGTCCTACGAGCAGTACTTC. Translating gives CASSRGTGESYEQYF.

In its sample, this clonotype was seen a few times. This rearrangement joins TRBV20-1 to TRBJ1-5; the D gene is possibly TRBD1 (5 bases). V dropped 6 bases and J dropped 3 bases, with 12 bases sitting between them. Germline V gene sequence: CDR1 DFQATT, CDR2 SNEGSKA (reference sequence). The CDR3 contains 13 residues. CDR3 bases: TGCAGTGCCGAACCGGGACTCAATCAGCCCCAGCATTTT. It is translated as CSAEPGLNQPQHF.

This chain links TRBV6-5 with TRBJ1-5, with 10 bases that match TRBD1. Germline V CDR1 and CDR2: MNHEY, SVGAGI. Trimming took 6 bases from V and 0 from J; bases not matched to a gene: 8. The CDR3 covers 17 residues. The CDR3 sequence is CASRTGQGGPSNQPQHF. CDR3 bases: TGTGCCAGCAGAACCGGACAGGGGGGACCTAGCAATCAGCCCCAGCATTTT.